A selection of T cell receptor beta chains follows, all from one sample in a study of identical twins. MiXCR, applied by TCRdb to the 5' RACE reads, yields one record per CDR3 protein. The data contain 570,000 or so distinct CDR3 sequences, roughly 9.9% of them singletons. These data were likewise used in another study, on yellow fever vaccine responses in identical twins.

The sequencing input was PBMCs. The source of these receptors is a woman under 30 in good health. Each CDR3 is given without its conserved first and last residue. Fields, in order: V gene, J gene, CDR3 protein.

v_call: TRBV4-2
j_call: TRBJ2-3
cdr3_aa: ASSQDGQNTDTQY

v_call: TRBV30
j_call: TRBJ1-5
cdr3_aa: AWSAGLLGGQPQH

v_call: TRBV19
j_call: TRBJ1-1
cdr3_aa: ASSIKVSHTEAF

v_call: TRBV5-1
j_call: TRBJ2-7
cdr3_aa: ASSPYQGSEQY

v_call: TRBV12-3/TRBV12-4
j_call: TRBJ2-5
cdr3_aa: ASNLQGSQETQY

v_call: TRBV4-1
j_call: TRBJ1-1
cdr3_aa: ASSQDPQGSQESPEAF

v_call: TRBV5-4
j_call: TRBJ2-7
cdr3_aa: ASSLDGRAGEQY

v_call: TRBV20-1
j_call: TRBJ2-7
cdr3_aa: SASRGTPYEQY

v_call: TRBV3-1
j_call: TRBJ2-7
cdr3_aa: ASTPAASSSYEQY

v_call: TRBV14
j_call: TRBJ2-3
cdr3_aa: ASSQDHPTTGENTDTQY

v_call: TRBV20-1
j_call: TRBJ2-3
cdr3_aa: SARALAHTQY

v_call: TRBV20-1
j_call: TRBJ2-1
cdr3_aa: SAPKGGYNEQF

v_call: TRBV4-3
j_call: TRBJ2-1
cdr3_aa: ASSQDRSWGSSYNEQF

v_call: TRBV5-1
j_call: TRBJ2-7
cdr3_aa: ASSLPSAGLYEQY

v_call: TRBV19
j_call: TRBJ2-1
cdr3_aa: ASSIWESEQF

v_call: TRBV4-3
j_call: TRBJ2-7
cdr3_aa: ASSQATAEEGYEQY